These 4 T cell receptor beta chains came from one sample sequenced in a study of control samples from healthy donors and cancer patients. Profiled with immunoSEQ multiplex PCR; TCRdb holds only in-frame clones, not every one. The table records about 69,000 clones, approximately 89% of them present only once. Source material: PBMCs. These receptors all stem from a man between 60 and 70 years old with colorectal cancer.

The CDR3 protein is CASSLGQGAWNTEAFF. Here the CDR3 DNA reads TGTGCCAGCAGCTTAGGACAGGGGGCTTGGAACACTGAAGCTTTCTTT. The chain links TRBV5-6 to TRBJ1-1; 11 nucleotides line up with TRBD1. This CDR3 is 16 amino acids long. With 2 bases clipped from V and 1 base from J, the junction kept 4 bases outside the gene matches. Germline loops: CDR1 SGHDT, CDR2 YYEEEE.

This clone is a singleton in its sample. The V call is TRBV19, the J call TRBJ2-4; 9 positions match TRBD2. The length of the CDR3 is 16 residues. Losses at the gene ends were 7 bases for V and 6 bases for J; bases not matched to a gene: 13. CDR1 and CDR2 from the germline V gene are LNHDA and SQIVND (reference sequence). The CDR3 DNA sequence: TGTGCCAGTACACCGGGTAGCGGGGGCTACTCAAACATTCAGTACTTC. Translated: CASTPGSGGYSNIQYF.

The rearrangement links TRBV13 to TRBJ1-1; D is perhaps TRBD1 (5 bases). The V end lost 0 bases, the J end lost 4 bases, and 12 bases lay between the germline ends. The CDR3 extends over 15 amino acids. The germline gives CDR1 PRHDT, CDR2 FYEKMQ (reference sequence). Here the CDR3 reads CASSLGTRVVTEAFF. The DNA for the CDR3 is TGTGCCAGCAGCTTAGGCACCAGGGTAGTCACTGAAGCTTTCTTT.

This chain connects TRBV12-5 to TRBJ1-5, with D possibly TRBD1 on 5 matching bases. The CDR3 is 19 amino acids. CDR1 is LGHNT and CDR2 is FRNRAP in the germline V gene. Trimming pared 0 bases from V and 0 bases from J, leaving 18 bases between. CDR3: CASGLVRDGSPYSNQPQHF. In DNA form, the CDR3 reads TGTGCTAGTGGTTTGGTACGGGACGGATCCCCTTATAGCAATCAGCCCCAGCATTTT.